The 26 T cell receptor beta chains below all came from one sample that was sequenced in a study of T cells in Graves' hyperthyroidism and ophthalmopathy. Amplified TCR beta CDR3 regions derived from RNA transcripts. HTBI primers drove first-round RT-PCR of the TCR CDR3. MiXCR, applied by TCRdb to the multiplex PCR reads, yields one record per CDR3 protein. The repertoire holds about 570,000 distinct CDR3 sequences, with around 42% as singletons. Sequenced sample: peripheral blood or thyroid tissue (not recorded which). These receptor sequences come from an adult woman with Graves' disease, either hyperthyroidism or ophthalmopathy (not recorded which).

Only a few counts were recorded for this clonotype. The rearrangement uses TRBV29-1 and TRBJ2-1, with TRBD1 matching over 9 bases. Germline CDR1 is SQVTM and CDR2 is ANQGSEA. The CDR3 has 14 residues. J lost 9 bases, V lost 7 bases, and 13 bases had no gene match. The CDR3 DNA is TGCAGCGGAGTACAGGGGGCCCCTGGAGGTGAGCAGTTCTTC. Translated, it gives CSGVQGAPGGEQFF.

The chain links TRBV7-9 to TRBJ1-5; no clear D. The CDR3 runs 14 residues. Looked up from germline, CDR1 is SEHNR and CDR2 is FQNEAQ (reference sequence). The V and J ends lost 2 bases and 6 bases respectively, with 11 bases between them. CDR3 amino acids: CASSLTGEAQPQHF. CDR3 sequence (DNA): TGTGCCAGCAGCTTAACGGGCGAGGCTCAGCCCCAGCATTTT.

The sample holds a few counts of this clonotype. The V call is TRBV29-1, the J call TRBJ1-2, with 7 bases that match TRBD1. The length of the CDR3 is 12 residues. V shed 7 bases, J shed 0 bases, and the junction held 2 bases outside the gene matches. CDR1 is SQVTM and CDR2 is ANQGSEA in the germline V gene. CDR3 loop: CSAGQANYGYTF. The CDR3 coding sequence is TGCAGCGCCGGACAGGCTAACTATGGCTACACCTTC.

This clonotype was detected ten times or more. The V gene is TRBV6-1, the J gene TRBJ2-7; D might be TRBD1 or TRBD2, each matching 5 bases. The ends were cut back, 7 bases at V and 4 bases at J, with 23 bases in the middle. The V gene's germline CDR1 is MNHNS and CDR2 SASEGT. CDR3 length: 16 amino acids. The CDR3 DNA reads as TGTGCCAGCACCATCTCAGAAGGGACGGGGTTTTACGAGCAGTACTTC. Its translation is CASTISEGTGFYEQYF.

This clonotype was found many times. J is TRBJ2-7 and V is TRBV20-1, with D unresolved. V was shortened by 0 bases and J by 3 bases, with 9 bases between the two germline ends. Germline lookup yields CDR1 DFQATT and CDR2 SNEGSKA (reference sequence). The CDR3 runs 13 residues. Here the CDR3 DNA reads TGCAGTGCTAGAGACGGACGCATCTACGAGCAGTACTTC. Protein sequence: CSARDGRIYEQYF.

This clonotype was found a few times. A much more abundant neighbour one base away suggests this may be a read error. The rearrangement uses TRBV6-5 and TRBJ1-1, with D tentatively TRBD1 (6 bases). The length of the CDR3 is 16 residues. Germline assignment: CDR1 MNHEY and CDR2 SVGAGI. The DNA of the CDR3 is TGTGCCATCGGAAACGGTATAGCGGGCAGGGACACTGAAGCTCTCTTT. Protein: CAIGNGIAGRDTEALF.

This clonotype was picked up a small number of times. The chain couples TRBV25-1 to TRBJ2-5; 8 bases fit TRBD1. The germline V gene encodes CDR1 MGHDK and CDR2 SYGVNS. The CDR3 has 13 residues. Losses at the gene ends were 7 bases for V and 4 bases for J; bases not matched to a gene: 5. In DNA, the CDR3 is TGTGCCAGCAACCAGGGGGCTGGAGAGACCCAGTACTTC. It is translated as CASNQGAGETQYF.

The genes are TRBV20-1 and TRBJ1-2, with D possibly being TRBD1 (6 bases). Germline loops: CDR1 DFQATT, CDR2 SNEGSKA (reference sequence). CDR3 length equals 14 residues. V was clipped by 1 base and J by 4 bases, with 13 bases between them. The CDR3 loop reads CSARVIGGGYGYTF. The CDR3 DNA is TGCAGTGCTAGAGTGATCGGGGGCGGCTATGGCTACACCTTC.

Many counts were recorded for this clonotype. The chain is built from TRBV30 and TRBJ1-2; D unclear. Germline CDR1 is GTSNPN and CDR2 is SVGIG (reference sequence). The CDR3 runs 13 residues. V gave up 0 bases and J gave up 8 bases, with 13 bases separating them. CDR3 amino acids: CAWSVPQRRGYTF. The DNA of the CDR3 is TGTGCCTGGAGTGTACCCCAACGGCGAGGCTACACCTTC.

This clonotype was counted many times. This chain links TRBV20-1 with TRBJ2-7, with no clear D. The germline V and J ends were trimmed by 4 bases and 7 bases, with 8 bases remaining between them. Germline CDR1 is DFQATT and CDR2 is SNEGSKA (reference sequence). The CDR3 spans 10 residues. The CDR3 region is CSATVREQYF. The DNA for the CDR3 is TGCAGTGCTACGGTGCGAGAGCAGTACTTC.

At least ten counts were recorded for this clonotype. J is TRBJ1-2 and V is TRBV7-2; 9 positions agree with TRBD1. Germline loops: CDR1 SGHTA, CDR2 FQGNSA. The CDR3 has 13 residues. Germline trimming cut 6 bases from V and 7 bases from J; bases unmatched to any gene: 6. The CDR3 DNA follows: TGTGCCAGCAGGTTGGACAGGGGAGGTGGCTACACCTTC. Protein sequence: CASRLDRGGGYTF.

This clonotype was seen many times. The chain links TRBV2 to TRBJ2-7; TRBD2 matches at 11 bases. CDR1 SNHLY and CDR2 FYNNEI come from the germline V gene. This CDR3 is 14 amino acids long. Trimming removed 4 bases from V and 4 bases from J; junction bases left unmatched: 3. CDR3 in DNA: TGTGCCAGCAGTGCGGGACTAGCGGAATACGAGCAGTACTTC. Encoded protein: CASSAGLAEYEQYF.

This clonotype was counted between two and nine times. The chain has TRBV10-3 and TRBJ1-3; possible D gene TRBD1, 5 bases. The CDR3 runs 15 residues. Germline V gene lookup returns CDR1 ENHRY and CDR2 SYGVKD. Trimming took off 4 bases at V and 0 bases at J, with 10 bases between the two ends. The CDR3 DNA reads TGTGCCATCAGTGTCGACAGACACTCTGGAAACACCATATATTTT. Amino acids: CAISVDRHSGNTIYF.

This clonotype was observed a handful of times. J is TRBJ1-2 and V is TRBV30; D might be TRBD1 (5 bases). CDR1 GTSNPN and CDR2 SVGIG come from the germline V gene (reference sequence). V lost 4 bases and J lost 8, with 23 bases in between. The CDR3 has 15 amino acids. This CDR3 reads CAWTARLESTGGYTF. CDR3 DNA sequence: TGTGCCTGGACGGCTCGGTTGGAGTCTACAGGAGGCTACACCTTC. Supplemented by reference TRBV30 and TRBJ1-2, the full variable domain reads SQTIHQWPATLVQPVGSPLSLECTVEGTSNPNLYWYRQAAGRGLQLLFYSVGIGQISSEVPQNLSASRPQDRQFILSSKKLLLSDSGFYLCAWTARLESTGGYTFGSGTRLTVV.

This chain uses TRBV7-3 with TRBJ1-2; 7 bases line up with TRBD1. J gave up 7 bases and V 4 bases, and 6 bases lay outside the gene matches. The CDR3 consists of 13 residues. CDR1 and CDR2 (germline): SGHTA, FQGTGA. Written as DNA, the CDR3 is TGTGCCAGCAGCTCGAGTAACAGGGGTGGCTACACCTTC. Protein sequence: CASSSSNRGGYTF.

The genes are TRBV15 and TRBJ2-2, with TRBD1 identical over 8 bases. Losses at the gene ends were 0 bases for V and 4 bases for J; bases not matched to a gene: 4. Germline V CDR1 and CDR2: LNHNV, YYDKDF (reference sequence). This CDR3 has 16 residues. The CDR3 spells CATSRDWTGTTGELFF. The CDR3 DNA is TGTGCCACCAGCAGAGATTGGACAGGGACCACCGGGGAGCTGTTTTTT.

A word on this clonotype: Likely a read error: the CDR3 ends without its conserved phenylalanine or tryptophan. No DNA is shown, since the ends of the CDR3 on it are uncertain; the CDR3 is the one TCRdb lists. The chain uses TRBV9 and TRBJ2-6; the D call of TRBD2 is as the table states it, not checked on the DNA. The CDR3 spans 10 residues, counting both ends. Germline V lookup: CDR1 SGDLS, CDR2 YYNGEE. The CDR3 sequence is CASSVGGLAG.

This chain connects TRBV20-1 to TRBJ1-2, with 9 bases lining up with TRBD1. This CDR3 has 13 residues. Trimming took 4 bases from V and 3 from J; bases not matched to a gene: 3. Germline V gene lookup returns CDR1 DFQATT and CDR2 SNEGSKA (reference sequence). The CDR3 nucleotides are TGCAGTGCTACGGGACAGGGCTACTATGGCTACACCTTC. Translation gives CSATGQGYYGYTF.

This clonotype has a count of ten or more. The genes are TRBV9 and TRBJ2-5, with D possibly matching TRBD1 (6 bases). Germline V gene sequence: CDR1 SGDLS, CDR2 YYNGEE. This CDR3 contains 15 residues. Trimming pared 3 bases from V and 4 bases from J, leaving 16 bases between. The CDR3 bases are TGTGCCAGCAGCGGCGCAGGGGCGTCAGGAGAGACCCAGTACTTC. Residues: CASSGAGASGETQYF.

CDR3 bases: TGTGCCACCAGCAGAGAATCCAGCTCGGTGGGTTCTAACGAGCAGTACTTC. Protein sequence: CATSRESSSVGSNEQYF. The genes are TRBV15 and TRBJ2-7; no reliable D call. Germline CDR1 LNHNV, CDR2 YYDKDF (reference sequence). This CDR3 has 17 residues. Between the trimmed V and J ends, which lost 0 bases and 5 bases, there was a span of 20 bases.

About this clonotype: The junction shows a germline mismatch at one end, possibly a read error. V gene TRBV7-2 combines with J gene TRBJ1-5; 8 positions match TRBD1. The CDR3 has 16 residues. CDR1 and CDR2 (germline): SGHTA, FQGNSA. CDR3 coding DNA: TGCGCCAGCAGCCAGGGGGGGACAGGAGGATTGCAGCCCCAGCATTTT. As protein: CASSQGGTGGLQPQHF.

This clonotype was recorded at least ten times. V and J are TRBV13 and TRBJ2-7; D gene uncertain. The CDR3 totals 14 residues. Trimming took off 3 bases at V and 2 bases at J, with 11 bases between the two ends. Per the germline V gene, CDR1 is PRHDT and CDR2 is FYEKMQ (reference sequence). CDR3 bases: TGTGCCAGCAGCTTTATGTTGCGGCCCTACGAGCAGTACTTC. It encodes CASSFMLRPYEQYF.

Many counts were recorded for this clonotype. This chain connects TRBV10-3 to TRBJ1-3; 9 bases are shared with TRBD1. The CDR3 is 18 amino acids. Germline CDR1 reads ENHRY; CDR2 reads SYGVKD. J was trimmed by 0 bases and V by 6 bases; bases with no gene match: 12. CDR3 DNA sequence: TGTGCCATCAGACCGGACAGGGGAGGCTCCAGCTCTGGAAACACCATATATTTT. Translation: CAIRPDRGGSSSGNTIYF.

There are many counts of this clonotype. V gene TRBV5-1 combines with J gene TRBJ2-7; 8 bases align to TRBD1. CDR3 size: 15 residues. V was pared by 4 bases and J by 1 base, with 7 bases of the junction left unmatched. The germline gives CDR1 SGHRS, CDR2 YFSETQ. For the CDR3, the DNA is TGCGCCAGCAGCGAGGACAGGGCACCGTCCTACGAGCAGTACTTC. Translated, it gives CASSEDRAPSYEQYF.

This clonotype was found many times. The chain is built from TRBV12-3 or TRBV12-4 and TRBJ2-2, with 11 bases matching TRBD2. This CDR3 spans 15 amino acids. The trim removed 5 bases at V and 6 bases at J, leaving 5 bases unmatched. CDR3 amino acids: CASSLSGRAAGELFF. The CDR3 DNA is TGTGCCAGCAGTCTTAGCGGGAGGGCCGCCGGGGAGCTGTTTTTT.

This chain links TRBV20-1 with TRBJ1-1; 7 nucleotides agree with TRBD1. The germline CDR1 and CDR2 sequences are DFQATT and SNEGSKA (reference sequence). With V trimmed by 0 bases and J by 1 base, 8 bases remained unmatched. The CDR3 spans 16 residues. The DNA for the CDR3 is TGCAGTGCTAGAGATATCGAGGGGGCCACGAACACTGAAGCTTTCTTT. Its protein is CSARDIEGATNTEAFF.